Shown below are 29 T cell receptor beta chains from a single sample sequenced in a study of tumor-infiltrating lymphocytes in primary liver carcinoma. Germline DNA was also extracted, with blood RNA taken from unsorted whole blood. With roughly 500 ng total RNA as template and a constant-region primer, TCR beta cDNA was made. Modified slightly, ARM-PCR produced TCR beta libraries over three nested multiplex PCR rounds. A C-beta reverse primer and TRBV1-TRBV30 forward primers served in each of the first two PCR rounds, at ten to eleven cycles apiece. TCRdb fed the multiplex PCR reads into MiXCR, producing one record per CDR3 protein. The table lists about 300,000 distinct CDR3 sequences, roughly 60% of them singletons. The sequenced sample consisted of peripheral blood. The receptors stem from a man aged 40-49 years with primary liver carcinoma and hepatitis B virus infection.

Comments on this clonotype: A much larger clonotype is one base distant, so this may be a read error. The CDR3 here is CGVRTGAYEQYF. For the CDR3, the DNA is TGCGGCGTCCGAACTGGGGCCTACGAGCAGTACTTC. The chain joins TRBV29-1 to TRBJ2-7, with D unclear. In germline, CDR1 is SQVTM, CDR2 ANQGSEA. This CDR3 comprises 12 residues.

This clonotype was found a few times. The genes are TRBV30 and TRBJ2-1; 13 bases fit TRBD2. Losses at the gene ends were 5 bases for V and 6 bases for J; bases not matched to a gene: 4. From germline, CDR1 is GTSNPN and CDR2 SVGIG (reference sequence). The CDR3 is 14 residues long. CDR3 region: CAWERLAGGNEQFF. CDR3 DNA: TGTGCCTGGGAGCGACTAGCGGGAGGCAATGAGCAGTTCTTC.

This clonotype has a count of ten or more. The CDR3 DNA follows: TGCAGCGTTGGGGCGGAAGCCTACAATGAGCAGTTCTTC. Its protein is CSVGAEAYNEQFF. This chain uses TRBV29-1 with TRBJ2-1; no clear D gene. The germline V and J ends were trimmed by 4 bases and 2 bases, with 9 bases remaining between them. Germline CDR1 reads SQVTM; CDR2 reads ANQGSEA. CDR3 length: 13 amino acids.

This clonotype was recorded many times. V gene TRBV29-1 combines with J gene TRBJ2-1; 7 positions match TRBD1. CDR3 length: 12 amino acids. Germline CDR1 is SQVTM and CDR2 is ANQGSEA. J lost 7 bases, V lost 7 bases, and 7 bases had no gene match. The CDR3 DNA is TGCAGCGCTATGAGGGGGCTTAATGAGCAGTTCTTC. Translated: CSAMRGLNEQFF.

The chain uses TRBV5-1 and TRBJ2-3; D is undetermined. The germline CDR1 and CDR2 sequences are SGHRS and YFSETQ. V lost 4 bases and J lost 0, with 12 bases in between. The CDR3 is 15 residues long. CDR3 sequence reads: CASSVLKQSTDTQYF. The CDR3 nucleotides read TGCGCCAGCAGCGTATTGAAGCAAAGCACAGATACGCAGTATTTT. The whole variable domain, remainder taken from reference TRBV5-1 and TRBJ2-3, is KAGVTQTPRYLIKTRGQQVTLSCSPISGHRSVSWYQQTPGQGLQFLFEYFSETQRNKGNFPGRFSGRQFSNSRSEMNVSTLELGDSALYLCASSVLKQSTDTQYFGPGTRLTVL.

The chain has TRBV28 and TRBJ1-1; a weak D match, TRBD1 (6 bases). Trimming took 7 bases from V and 5 from J, leaving 17 bases between them. In germline, CDR1 is MDHEN, CDR2 SYDVKM. This CDR3 has 14 amino acids. The CDR3 loop is CASTQGFYGTEAFF. The CDR3 nucleotides are TGTGCCAGCACTCAGGGGTTCTATGGGACTGAAGCTTTCTTT.

A remark on this clonotype: One junction end disagrees with the germline gene, perhaps due to a read error. The V gene is TRBV6-5, the J gene TRBJ2-3; 8 nucleotides align to TRBD2. CDR1 is MNHEY and CDR2 is SVGAGI in the germline V gene. CDR3 length: 17 amino acids. CDR3 nucleotide sequence: TGCGCCAGCAGACGTGGGCTAGCGGGCAAAAGCACAGATGCGCAGTATTTT. It specifies CASRRGLAGKSTDAQYF.

The chain couples TRBV2 to TRBJ1-1; maybe TRBD1 (5 bases). The CDR3 sequence is 14 residues long. The V and J ends lost 1 base and 8 bases respectively, with 14 bases between them. Per germline, CDR1 SNHLY and CDR2 FYNNEI. CDR3 sequence (DNA): TGTGCCAGCAGTGAAGGGACAACAGTTCAGGAAGCTTTCTTT. It encodes CASSEGTTVQEAFF. Full variable domain (remainder filled in from reference TRBV2 and TRBJ1-1): EPEVTQTPSHQVTQMGQEVILRCVPISNHLYFYWYRQILGQKVEFLVSFYNNEISEKSEIFDDQFSVERPDGSNFTLKIRSTKLEDSAMYFCASSEGTTVQEAFFGQGTRLTVV.

This clonotype was seen many times. V and J are TRBV10-3 and TRBJ2-7; a possible D gene is TRBD2 (6 bases). The CDR3 loop spans 12 amino acids. Between the trimmed V and J ends, which lost 8 bases and 3 bases, there was a span of 11 bases. Germline CDR1 is ENHRY and CDR2 is SYGVKD. The CDR3 bases are TGTGCCATCGCTGCGGGGTTCTACGAGCAGTACTTC. Translating gives CAIAAGFYEQYF.

To note about this clonotype: A read error may produce the germline difference seen at one junction end. The J gene is TRBJ2-7, the V gene TRBV5-6, with TRBD2 matching over 13 bases. The CDR3 is 18 residues long. CDR1 and CDR2 (germline): SGHDT, YYEEEE. The CDR3 loop is CASSFGLAGVTSSYEHYF. The CDR3, as DNA: TGTGCCAGCAGCTTTGGACTAGCGGGAGTCACCAGCTCCTACGAGCATTACTTC. Full variable domain (missing parts from reference TRBV5-6 and TRBJ2-7): DAGVTQSPTHLIKTRGQQVTLRCSPKSGHDTVSWYQQALGQGPQFIFQYYEEEERQRGNFPDRFSGHQFPNYSSELNVNALLLGDSALYLCASSFGLAGVTSSYEHYFGPGTRLTVT.

The genes are TRBV28 and TRBJ2-5, with 9 bases fitting TRBD1. The length of the CDR3 is 13 residues. CDR1 is MDHEN, CDR2 SYDVKM, per germline. Losses at the gene ends were 6 bases for V and 7 bases for J; bases not matched to a gene: 6. In DNA, the CDR3 is TGTGCCAGCAGGTCCGGGACAGGGTGGACCCAGTACTTC. It codes for CASRSGTGWTQYF. The full variable domain, in which reference TRBV28 and TRBJ2-5 provide the parts outside the CDR3, is DVKVTQSSRYLVKRTGEKVFLECVQDMDHENMFWYRQDPGLGLRLIYFSYDVKMKEKGDIPEGYSVSREKKERFSLILESASTNQTSMYLCASRSGTGWTQYFGPGTRLLVL.

With respect to this clonotype: The junction departs from the called germline gene at one end, perhaps through a read error. This CDR3 reads CSVVWTGKSTDMQYF. CDR3 nucleotides: TGCAGCGTGGTCTGGACAGGGAAGAGCACAGATATGCAGTATTTT. V and J are TRBV29-1 and TRBJ2-3; 8 bases align to TRBD1. The CDR3 has 15 amino acids. Germline CDR1 is SQVTM and CDR2 is ANQGSEA.

With respect to this clonotype: A much larger clone is a single base away; this may be a read error. The chain joins TRBV29-1 to TRBJ1-1; 8 bases agree with TRBD1. V was pared by 6 bases and J by 6 bases, with 6 bases of the junction left unmatched. Germline V CDR1 and CDR2: SQVTM, ANQGSEA. The CDR3 contains 12 residues. The CDR3 DNA sequence: TGCAGCGTAGAGACAGGGGTGGCTGAAGCTTTCTTT. Translation: CSVETGVAEAFF.

V usage is TRBV7-3 and J usage is TRBJ2-1; D assignment may be TRBD1 or TRBD2 (5 bases each). The ends were cut back, 4 bases at V and 5 bases at J, with 21 bases in the middle. Germline V gives CDR1 SGHTA, CDR2 FQGTGA. The length of the CDR3 is 17 residues. The CDR3 DNA follows: TGTGCCAGCAGCTCCCAGGGACCGCCATGGGAAGACAATGAGCAGTTCTTC. Protein sequence: CASSSQGPPWEDNEQFF.

Here the CDR3 reads CASSQDMRGLGNEQFF. CDR3 bases: TGCGCCAGCAGCCAAGATATGAGGGGCCTTGGGAATGAGCAGTTCTTC. This chain links TRBV4-1 with TRBJ2-1; either TRBD1 or TRBD2 may fit D (5 bases each). V was shortened by 0 bases and J by 7 bases, with 16 bases between the two germline ends. Germline loops: CDR1 MGHRA, CDR2 YSYEKL. This CDR3 has 16 amino acids.

Comments on this clonotype: A much larger clone sits a single nucleotide away, making a read error possible. The chain recombines TRBV6-1 with TRBJ1-5; 7 bases map to TRBD1. The ends lost 4 bases at V and 7 bases at J; junction bases unmatched: 10. This CDR3 region has 15 residues. Germline V gives CDR1 MNHNS, CDR2 SASEGT. The CDR3 loop is CASSVGSGGKQPQHF. The CDR3 DNA reads TGTGCCAGCAGTGTAGGGTCAGGGGGAAAACAGCCCCAGCATTTT.

The gene calls are TRBV30 and TRBJ2-5; 10 bases agree with TRBD1. V was clipped by 5 bases and J by 5 bases; unmatched bases: 5. CDR3 length: 13 residues. CDR1 and CDR2 (germline): GTSNPN, SVGIG (reference sequence). The chain's CDR3 is CAWARDRGETQYF. CDR3 DNA sequence: TGTGCCTGGGCCCGGGACAGGGGTGAGACCCAGTACTTC.

V usage is TRBV10-3 and J usage is TRBJ2-1, with TRBD2 matching over 10 bases. This CDR3 contains 20 residues. The V and J ends lost 6 bases and 4 bases, in that order; junction bases with no gene match: 21. Germline V gene lookup returns CDR1 ENHRY and CDR2 SYGVKD. The CDR3 loop reads CAIRASRTGRPSGGYNEQFF. CDR3 nucleotides: TGTGCCATCAGGGCCTCCAGGACAGGGAGGCCTAGCGGGGGATACAATGAGCAGTTCTTC.

In the case of this clonotype: The CDR3 ends on some other residue instead of the conserved phenylalanine or tryptophan, so this is likely a read error. No DNA is shown, since the ends of the CDR3 on it are uncertain; the CDR3 is the one TCRdb lists. V is TRBV11-1 and J is TRBJ2-5; the table's D call, TRBD1, has no DNA check behind it. The germline gives CDR1 SGHAT, CDR2 FQDESV (reference sequence). The CDR3 is 13 amino acids long, termini counted. The CDR3 region is CASSLDGTETHYL.

Concerning this clonotype: One end of the junction fails to match germline, which may point to a read error. This rearrangement joins TRBV11-1 to TRBJ1-1; no clear D gene. The germline CDR1 and CDR2 sequences are SGHAT and FQDESV (reference sequence). CDR3 length: 14 residues. The CDR3 nucleotides read TGTGCCAACAGCTTACATCTCTCCCGCCCTGAAGCTTTCTTT. Its protein is CANSLHLSRPEAFF.

Comments on this clonotype: A read error may explain this, as a much larger clone is one base away. V and J are TRBV28 and TRBJ1-2; possible D gene TRBD1, 5 bases. Germline values: CDR1 MDHEN, CDR2 SYDVKM. Trimming left V 7 bases short and J 0 bases short, with 12 bases between. This CDR3 has 14 residues. CDR3 region: CASINRRPNYGYTF. CDR3 sequence (DNA): TGTGCCAGCATTAACAGGAGGCCTAACTATGGCTACACCTTC.

About this clonotype itself: Its ends do not fully match the called genes, so a read error is possible. This chain links TRBV5-1 with TRBJ2-1; 9 bases map to TRBD2. The germline gives CDR1 SGHRS, CDR2 YFSETQ. There are 14 residues in the CDR3. The CDR3 DNA is TGCGCCAGCAGACAAGCGGGAGGCGATAATGAGCAGTCCTTC. Translation gives CASRQAGGDNEQSF.

The chain has TRBV24-1 and TRBJ2-3, with D perhaps TRBD2 (6 bases). CDR3 length: 11 residues. Between the trimmed V and J ends, which lost 9 bases and 10 bases, there was a span of 13 bases. From germline, CDR1 is KGHDR and CDR2 SFDVKD. The CDR3 here is CATSRSGAQYF. In DNA form, the CDR3 reads TGTGCCACCTCCCGATCGGGGGCGCAGTATTTT.

The chain combines TRBV28 with TRBJ2-5, with D possibly called TRBD1 or TRBD2 (5 bases each). Trimming cost V 1 base and J 2 bases, with 23 bases left between them. Germline CDR1 is MDHEN and CDR2 is SYDVKM. The CDR3 consists of 19 residues. For the CDR3, the DNA is TGTGCCAGCAGTTTATCGCCCGGGACCCCAAAGGGATCACAAGAGACCCAGTACTTC. Encoded protein: CASSLSPGTPKGSQETQYF. The full variable domain, in which reference TRBV28 and TRBJ2-5 provide the parts outside the CDR3, is DVKVTQSSRYLVKRTGEKVFLECVQDMDHENMFWYRQDPGLGLRLIYFSYDVKMKEKGDIPEGYSVSREKKERFSLILESASTNQTSMYLCASSLSPGTPKGSQETQYFGPGTRLLVL.

This clonotype came up a few times. The rearrangement links TRBV7-8 to TRBJ2-3; 12 bases fit TRBD2. This CDR3 region has 18 residues. CDR1 and CDR2 from the germline V gene are SGHVS and FQNEAQ. The V segment lost 5 bases and the J segment 3 bases; nucleotides outside the gene matches: 12. As DNA, the CDR3 is TGTGCCAGCAGCCCGGGACTAGCGGGCCGGTGGGGGACAGATACGCAGTATTTT. It encodes CASSPGLAGRWGTDTQYF.

This clonotype has a count of ten or more. The chain employs TRBV10-1 and TRBJ2-7; D uncertain. Per the germline V gene, CDR1 is WNHNN and CDR2 is SYGVQD (reference sequence). The CDR3 totals 14 residues. The ends were cut back, 0 bases at V and 3 bases at J, with 9 bases in the middle. DNA for the CDR3: TGCGCCAGCAGTGAGTCGGCAGTTGGCTACGAGCAGTACTTC. Protein: CASSESAVGYEQYF.

On this clonotype: One junction end disagrees with the germline gene, perhaps due to a read error. The rearrangement uses TRBV5-1 and TRBJ2-1, with TRBD2 identical over 7 bases. This CDR3 region has 16 residues. In germline, CDR1 is SGHRS, CDR2 YFSETQ. CDR3 bases: TGCGCCAGCAGCTTCGACCCTAGCGGCTCCTACAATGGGCAGTTCTTC. Protein product: CASSFDPSGSYNGQFF.

Concerning this clonotype itself: A single base separates this from a much larger clone, so it may be a read error. The genes are TRBV7-9 and TRBJ2-7, with unresolved D. Germline V gives CDR1 SEHNR, CDR2 FQNEAQ (reference sequence). This CDR3 comprises 10 residues. The CDR3 DNA sequence: TGTGCCAGCGGGGTACTTGAGCGGTACTTC. Translated: CASGVLERYF. The whole variable domain, filled in from reference TRBV7-9 and TRBJ2-7, reads DTGVSQNPRHKITKRGQNVTFRCDPISEHNRLYWYRQTLGQGPEFLTYFQNEAQLEKSRLLSDRFSAERPKGSFSTLEIQRTEQGDSAMYLCASGVLERYFGPGTRLTVT.

Comments on this clonotype: It is likely a read error, because the conserved phenylalanine at the end of the CDR3 is missing. The gene calls are TRBV11-2 and TRBJ2-2; D is ambiguous. The germline CDR1 and CDR2 sequences are SGHAT and FQNNGV. The CDR3 spans 16 residues. V was pared by 5 bases and J by 1 base, with 14 bases between. The CDR3 is CASSIGPAMNTGELFS. The CDR3 region has the DNA TGTGCCAGCAGCATAGGTCCGGCTATGAACACCGGGGAGCTGTTTTCT.